The 31 T cell receptor beta chains in this list originate from one sample, sequenced in a study of beta chain features in type 1 diabetes. Since all of the isolated RNA was reverse transcribed, expressed TCRB transcripts were what got sequenced. Method: immunoSEQ multiplex PCR; TCRdb's copy keeps in-frame clones and lacks some. The repertoire consists of 240,000 or so clones, with about 71% occurring once and the leading ten covering approximately 0.053%. The sequenced sample was naive CD4+ T cells from blood. The receptors shown here come from a man aged 25-45 years in good health.

The chain has TRBV4-1 and TRBJ2-4; D possibly matches TRBD1 or TRBD2 (7 bases each). The CDR3 has 17 amino acids. CDR1 and CDR2 from the germline V gene are MGHRA and YSYEKL. V dropped 4 bases and J dropped 0 bases, with 16 bases sitting between them. CDR3 nucleotide sequence: TGCGCCAGCAGCCCCACGGGGGGACAGCTAGCCAAAAACATTCAGTACTTC. Translated, it gives CASSPTGGQLAKNIQYF.

The chain uses TRBV29-1 and TRBJ2-7; 11 positions agree with TRBD2. CDR1 is SQVTM, CDR2 ANQGSEA, per germline. The CDR3 is 13 residues long. The V segment lost 4 bases and the J segment 4 bases; nucleotides outside the gene matches: 3. CDR3 in amino acids: CSVATSGTYEQYF. CDR3 nucleotide sequence: TGCAGCGTTGCGACTAGCGGGACTTACGAGCAGTACTTC.

The chain is built from TRBV6-5 and TRBJ2-1, with 7 bases aligning to TRBD1. Per germline, CDR1 MNHEY and CDR2 SVGAGI. CDR3 length equals 15 residues. The trim removed 7 bases at V and 7 bases at J, leaving 13 bases unmatched. The CDR3 DNA reads TGTGCCAGCACCACGTTAGGGGGCGTAGTAAATGAGCAGTTCTTC. Its translation: CASTTLGGVVNEQFF.

The chain recombines TRBV30 with TRBJ2-6; 7 bases fit TRBD2. V lost 2 bases, J lost 4 bases, and 5 bases stayed unmatched. From germline, CDR1 is GTSNPN and CDR2 SVGIG (reference sequence). CDR3 size: 15 residues. In nucleotides, the CDR3 is TGTGCCTGGAGTAAGCTAGCGGCGGGGGCCAACGTCCTGACTTTC. Amino acids: CAWSKLAAGANVLTF.

The V and J genes are TRBV30 and TRBJ1-1; a possible D gene is TRBD1 (6 bases). CDR1 GTSNPN and CDR2 SVGIG come from the germline V gene (reference sequence). The ends were cut back, 4 bases at V and 1 base at J, with 13 bases in the middle. CDR3 length: 14 residues. The CDR3 nucleotides read TGTGCCTGGACCCGGGGGGCAGGGAACACTGAAGCTTTCTTT. Translated, it gives CAWTRGAGNTEAFF.

The gene calls are TRBV7-8 and TRBJ2-7; possibly TRBD1 or TRBD2 for D (5 bases each). Germline-derived CDR1 and CDR2 are SGHVS and FQNEAQ. There are 15 residues in the CDR3. The ends were cut back, 2 bases at V and 1 base at J, with 12 bases in the middle. The CDR3 DNA reads TGTGCCAGCAGCTTACGGGACGCCCCTTCCTACGAGCAGTACTTC. This encodes CASSLRDAPSYEQYF.

The chain combines TRBV7-9 with TRBJ2-5, with TRBD2 matching over 8 bases. V shed 5 bases and J 4 bases; nucleotides not matched to a gene: 6. The CDR3 runs to 14 residues. The germline V gene encodes CDR1 SEHNR and CDR2 FQNEAQ (reference sequence). The DNA for the CDR3 is TGTGCCAGCAGCCCGGGACTAGGCAGAGAGACCCAGTACTTC. Translated: CASSPGLGRETQYF.

The V gene is TRBV28, the J gene TRBJ2-7; 7 bases map to TRBD2. The germline CDR1 and CDR2 sequences are MDHEN and SYDVKM. This CDR3 comprises 15 residues. V trimming: 7 bases; J trimming: 3 bases; junction bases outside the gene matches: 12. CDR3 region: CASNRSPRESYEQYF. Here the CDR3 DNA reads TGTGCCAGCAACCGTTCTCCGCGGGAGAGCTACGAGCAGTACTTC.

This clone was seen only a few times. This chain's CDR3 is CSAAPGLETQYF. The CDR3 DNA reads as TGCAGCGCAGCCCCAGGGCTGGAGACCCAGTACTTC. This sequence joins TRBV29-1 and TRBJ2-5, with a possible D match to TRBD1 (5 bases). V shed 7 bases and J shed 5 bases, with 14 bases lying between them. There are 12 residues in the CDR3. The germline V gene has CDR1 SQVTM and CDR2 ANQGSEA. Complete variable domain (other parts from reference TRBV29-1 and TRBJ2-5): SAVISQKPSRDICQRGTSLTIQCQVDSQVTMMFWYRQQPGQSLTLIATANQGSEATYESGFVIDKFPISRPNLTFSTLTVSNMSPEDSSIYLCSAAPGLETQYFGPGTRLLVL.

The V call is TRBV5-6, the J call TRBJ2-6; D is ambiguous. Germline V gene data show CDR1 as SGHDT and CDR2 as YYEEEE. Trimming took off 4 bases at V and 2 bases at J, with 4 bases between the two ends. The CDR3 sequence is 13 residues long. This CDR3 reads CASSPTGANVLTF. Here the CDR3 DNA reads TGTGCCAGCAGCCCGACTGGGGCCAACGTCCTGACTTTC.

This chain joins TRBV6-5 and TRBJ2-1; D is possibly TRBD1 (6 bases). This CDR3 spans 14 amino acids. With 6 bases removed from V and 3 bases from J, the gap between germline ends came to 12 bases. Germline values: CDR1 MNHEY, CDR2 SVGAGI. In DNA, the CDR3 is TGTGCCAGCAGCTTCGGACAGCTCTACAATGAGCAGTTCTTC. It translates to CASSFGQLYNEQFF.

V usage is TRBV30 and J usage is TRBJ1-2; D not certain. Germline CDR1 GTSNPN, CDR2 SVGIG (reference sequence). CDR3 length: 14 residues. Trimming left V 2 bases short and J 0 bases short, with 10 bases between. Written as DNA, the CDR3 is TGTGCCTGGAGTCCAAGGCCCGCTAACTATGGCTACACCTTC. Its translation: CAWSPRPANYGYTF.

The rearrangement joins TRBV5-1 to TRBJ2-1; D uncertain. Trimming took 0 bases from V and 8 from J, leaving 6 bases between them. Germline V CDR1 and CDR2: SGHRS, YFSETQ. This CDR3 has 12 residues. The CDR3 nucleotides are TGCGCCAGCAGCTTGGAGGCGCATGAGCAGTTCTTC. It translates to CASSLEAHEQFF.

This clone came up a few times. The chain uses TRBV19 and TRBJ2-3; a weak D match, TRBD2 (5 bases). V was pared by 7 bases and J by 2 bases, with 13 bases between. Looked up from germline, CDR1 is LNHDA and CDR2 is SQIVND (reference sequence). The CDR3 length is 14 residues. The CDR3 loop reads CASKRSGTTDTQYF. CDR3 bases: TGTGCCAGTAAACGCAGCGGTACCACAGATACGCAGTATTTT. The full variable domain, with the rest looked up from reference TRBV19 and TRBJ2-3, is DGGITQSPKYLFRKEGQNVTLSCEQNLNHDAMYWYRQDPGQGLRLIYYSQIVNDFQKGDIAEGYSVSREKKESFPLTVTSAQKNPTAFYLCASKRSGTTDTQYFGPGTRLTVL.

The chain couples TRBV27 to TRBJ2-5; D remains unclear. V shed 3 bases and J shed 2 bases, with 4 bases lying between them. CDR1 is MNHEY, CDR2 SMNVEV, per germline (reference sequence). The CDR3 length is 12 residues. Written as DNA, the CDR3 is TGTGCCAGCAGTTTCCCTCAAGAGACCCAGTACTTC. Amino acid sequence: CASSFPQETQYF.

This clone has just a few counts. This chain connects TRBV29-1 to TRBJ2-1; no clear D. V was trimmed by 4 bases and J by 2 bases, leaving 12 bases between them. Germline assignment: CDR1 SQVTM and CDR2 ANQGSEA. This CDR3 is built from 14 residues. The chain's CDR3 is CSVVSRKTYNEQFF. In DNA, the CDR3 is TGCAGCGTTGTTTCACGGAAAACCTACAATGAGCAGTTCTTC.

Only one count was recorded for this clone. The chain couples TRBV28 to TRBJ2-7; D is ambiguous. The CDR3 extends over 15 amino acids. Between the trimmed V and J ends, which lost 6 bases and 0 bases, there was a span of 15 bases. The germline gives CDR1 MDHEN, CDR2 SYDVKM. CDR3 region: CASSPNWSSSYEQYF. The CDR3 DNA sequence: TGTGCCAGCAGCCCTAACTGGAGTAGCTCCTACGAGCAGTACTTC. Complete variable domain (other parts from reference TRBV28 and TRBJ2-7): DVKVTQSSRYLVKRTGEKVFLECVQDMDHENMFWYRQDPGLGLRLIYFSYDVKMKEKGDIPEGYSVSREKKERFSLILESASTNQTSMYLCASSPNWSSSYEQYFGPGTRLTVT.

The chain combines TRBV9 with TRBJ2-1; the match to TRBD2 covers 16 bases. The CDR3 covers 18 residues. V gave up 2 bases and J gave up 1 base; unmatched junction bases: 3. Germline CDR1 and CDR2: SGDLS and YYNGEE. The CDR3 sequence: CASSVGLAGGFSYNEQFF. The CDR3 DNA reads as TGTGCCAGCAGCGTGGGACTAGCGGGAGGGTTTTCCTACAATGAGCAGTTCTTC.

The rearrangement joins TRBV7-9 to TRBJ2-5, with D unclear. The CDR3 is made up of 11 amino acids. With 0 bases removed from V and 8 bases from J, the gap between germline ends came to 4 bases. Looked up from germline, CDR1 is SEHNR and CDR2 is FQNEAQ (reference sequence). Here the CDR3 reads CASSLADTQYF. CDR3 in DNA: TGTGCCAGCAGCTTAGCGGATACCCAGTACTTC.

V is TRBV30 and J is TRBJ1-2; no clear D gene. Germline V gene sequence: CDR1 GTSNPN, CDR2 SVGIG (reference sequence). The germline V and J ends were trimmed by 2 bases and 13 bases, with 17 bases remaining between them. This CDR3 has 12 residues. CDR3 sequence reads: CAWSSSVPLGTF. For the CDR3, the DNA is TGTGCCTGGAGTAGCTCCGTCCCACTGGGCACCTTC.

The rearrangement joins TRBV19 to TRBJ2-1; tentative D call: TRBD1 (6 bases). This CDR3 comprises 14 residues. V lost 5 bases, J lost 6 bases, and 14 bases lay in between. CDR1 is LNHDA, CDR2 SQIVND, per germline (reference sequence). The CDR3 DNA sequence: TGTGCCAGTAGTGTAACCTGGACAGCCAATGAGCAGTTCTTC. Translating it yields CASSVTWTANEQFF. The full variable domain, with the rest looked up from reference TRBV19 and TRBJ2-1, is DGGITQSPKYLFRKEGQNVTLSCEQNLNHDAMYWYRQDPGQGLRLIYYSQIVNDFQKGDIAEGYSVSREKKESFPLTVTSAQKNPTAFYLCASSVTWTANEQFFGPGTRLTVL.

The chain joins TRBV25-1 to TRBJ1-5; possible D gene TRBD1, 5 bases. Trimming took 0 bases from V and 7 from J, leaving 10 bases between them. Germline V gene data show CDR1 as MGHDK and CDR2 as SYGVNS. The CDR3 totals 14 residues. The CDR3 is CASSEYNRRQPQHF. CDR3 DNA: TGTGCCAGCAGTGAATATAACAGGCGGCAGCCCCAGCATTTT.

The chain joins TRBV7-9 to TRBJ2-7, with D possibly TRBD1 on 6 matching bases. CDR3 length: 14 residues. Per germline, CDR1 SEHNR and CDR2 FQNEAQ (reference sequence). V was cut by 6 bases and J by 0 bases, with 12 bases left in between. CDR3 sequence: CASSSDRSSYEQYF. In nucleotides, the CDR3 is TGTGCCAGCAGTTCCGACAGGAGCTCCTACGAGCAGTACTTC.

This chain links TRBV4-1 with TRBJ1-1; D is perhaps TRBD1 (5 bases). CDR3 length: 15 residues. Germline V gene data show CDR1 as MGHRA and CDR2 as YSYEKL. V was pared by 1 base and J by 1 base, with 10 bases between. The CDR3 DNA reads TGCGCCAGCAGCCAAGGTGGGACGGCGAACACTGAAGCTTTCTTT. It is translated as CASSQGGTANTEAFF.

In this sample, this clone turned up once. J is TRBJ2-5 and V is TRBV29-1, with TRBD2 matching over 13 bases. The germline V gene has CDR1 SQVTM and CDR2 ANQGSEA. This CDR3 comprises 14 residues. J was trimmed by 4 bases and V by 4 bases; bases with no gene match: 3. The CDR3 bases are TGCAGCGTTGCTGGACTAGCGGGAGTAGAGACCCAGTACTTC. Protein sequence: CSVAGLAGVETQYF. Variable domain in full (rest from reference TRBV29-1 and TRBJ2-5): SAVISQKPSRDICQRGTSLTIQCQVDSQVTMMFWYRQQPGQSLTLIATANQGSEATYESGFVIDKFPISRPNLTFSTLTVSNMSPEDSSIYLCSVAGLAGVETQYFGPGTRLLVL.

This chain joins TRBV25-1 and TRBJ1-6, with D maybe TRBD1 (6 bases). CDR3 length: 14 residues. Trimming took 6 bases from V and 4 from J, leaving 10 bases between them. Germline V gene data show CDR1 as MGHDK and CDR2 as SYGVNS. CDR3 region: CASSQTGYNSPLHF. The DNA of the CDR3 is TGTGCCAGCAGCCAAACAGGGTATAATTCACCCCTCCACTTT. The variable domain in full, with the rest retrieved from reference TRBV25-1 and TRBJ1-6, is EADIYQTPRYLVIGTGKKITLECSQTMGHDKMYWYQQDPGMELHLIHYSYGVNSTEKGDLSSESTVSRIRTEHFPLTLESARPSHTSQYLCASSQTGYNSPLHFGNGTRLTVT.

The rearrangement links TRBV30 to TRBJ1-6; D is uncertain. The V and J ends lost 1 base and 9 bases respectively, with 7 bases between them. Germline V CDR1 and CDR2: GTSNPN, SVGIG (reference sequence). The CDR3 spans 12 residues. The CDR3 DNA is TGTGCCTGGAGTGGGCCGGCTTCACCCCTCCACTTT. Translating it yields CAWSGPASPLHF.

The chain links TRBV2 to TRBJ2-7; a weak D match, TRBD1 (6 bases). Germline CDR1 reads SNHLY; CDR2 reads FYNNEI. This CDR3 has 14 residues. V gave up 5 bases and J gave up 4 bases, with 15 bases separating them. The CDR3 nucleotides are TGTGCCAGCAGTCTAGACAGGATCAGTTACGAGCAGTACTTC. Amino acid sequence: CASSLDRISYEQYF.

In its sample, this clone was seen once. The rearrangement links TRBV30 to TRBJ2-6, with 11 bases lining up with TRBD1. Germline CDR1 and CDR2: GTSNPN and SVGIG (reference sequence). The CDR3 is made up of 17 amino acids. Trimming removed 3 bases from V and 9 bases from J; junction bases left unmatched: 13. CDR3 sequence (DNA): TGTGCCTGGAGCCCATGGACAGGGGGCAGAAGTGGCAACGTCCTGACTTTC. It is translated as CAWSPWTGGRSGNVLTF.

The chain employs TRBV21-1 and TRBJ2-7; the table's D call, TRBD1, has no DNA check behind it. TRBV21-1 is described as a pseudogene. This CDR3 is 13 amino acids long. CDR3 in amino acids: CASSKVADYEQYF. The DNA for the CDR3 is TGTGCCAGCAGCAAAGTGGCTGATTACGAGCAGTACTTC.

The chain couples TRBV7-2 to TRBJ2-1; 9 nucleotides align to TRBD2. Looked up from germline, CDR1 is SGHTA and CDR2 is FQGNSA. The CDR3 is 15 residues long. Losses at the gene ends were 1 base for V and 8 bases for J; bases not matched to a gene: 6. CDR3 loop: CASSLDGGRADEQFF. The CDR3, as DNA: TGTGCCAGCAGCTTAGATGGCGGGAGGGCCGATGAGCAGTTCTTC.